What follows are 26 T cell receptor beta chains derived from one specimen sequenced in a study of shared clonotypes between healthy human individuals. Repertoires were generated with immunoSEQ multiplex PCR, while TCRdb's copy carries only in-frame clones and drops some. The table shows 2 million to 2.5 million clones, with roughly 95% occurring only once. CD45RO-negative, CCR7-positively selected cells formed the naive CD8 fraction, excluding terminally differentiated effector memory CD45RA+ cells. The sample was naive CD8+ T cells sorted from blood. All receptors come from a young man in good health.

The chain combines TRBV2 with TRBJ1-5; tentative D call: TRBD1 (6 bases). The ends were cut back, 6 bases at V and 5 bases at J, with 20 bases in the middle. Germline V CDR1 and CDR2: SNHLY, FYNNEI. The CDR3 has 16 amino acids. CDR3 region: CASSDYMGGGDQPQHF. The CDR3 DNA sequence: TGTGCCAGCAGCGACTACATGGGGGGGGGCGATCAGCCCCAGCATTTT.

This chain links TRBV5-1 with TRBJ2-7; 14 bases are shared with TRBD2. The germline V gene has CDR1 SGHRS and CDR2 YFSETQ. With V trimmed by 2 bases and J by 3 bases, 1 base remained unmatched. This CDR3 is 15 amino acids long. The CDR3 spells CASSFGLAGGYEQYF. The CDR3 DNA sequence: TGCGCCAGCAGCTTTGGACTAGCGGGAGGCTACGAGCAGTACTTC.

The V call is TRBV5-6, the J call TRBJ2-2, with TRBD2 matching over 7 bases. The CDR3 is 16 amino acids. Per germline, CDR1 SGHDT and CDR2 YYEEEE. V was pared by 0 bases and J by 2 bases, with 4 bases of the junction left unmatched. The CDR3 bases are TGTGCCAGCAGCTTGGGGATAGCGGGCAACACCGGGGAGCTGTTTTTT. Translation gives CASSLGIAGNTGELFF.

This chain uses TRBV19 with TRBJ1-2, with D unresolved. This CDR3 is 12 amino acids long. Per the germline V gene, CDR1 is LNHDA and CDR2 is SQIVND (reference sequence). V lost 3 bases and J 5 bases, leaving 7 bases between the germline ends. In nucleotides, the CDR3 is TGTGCCAGTAGTATGGTACAATATGGCTACACCTTC. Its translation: CASSMVQYGYTF.

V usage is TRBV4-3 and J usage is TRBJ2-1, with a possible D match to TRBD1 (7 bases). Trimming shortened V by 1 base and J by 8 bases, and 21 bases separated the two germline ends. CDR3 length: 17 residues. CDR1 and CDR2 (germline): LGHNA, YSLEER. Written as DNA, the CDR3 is TGCGCCAGCAGCCAAGCCTTGGAGACAGGGACTTTCGATGAGCAGTTCTTC. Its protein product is CASSQALETGTFDEQFF.

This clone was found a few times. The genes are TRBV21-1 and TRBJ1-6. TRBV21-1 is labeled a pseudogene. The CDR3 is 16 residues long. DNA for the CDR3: TGTGCCAGCAGTTGGGGACGGGTTTCCTATAATTCACCCCTCCACTTT. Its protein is CASSWGRVSYNSPLHF.

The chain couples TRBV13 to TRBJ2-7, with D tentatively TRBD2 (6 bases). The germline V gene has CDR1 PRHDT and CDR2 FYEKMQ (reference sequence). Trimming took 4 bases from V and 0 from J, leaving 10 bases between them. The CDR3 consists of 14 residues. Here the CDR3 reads CASSSLGGSYEQYF. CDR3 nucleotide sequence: TGTGCCAGCAGCTCCCTCGGGGGCTCCTACGAGCAGTACTTC.

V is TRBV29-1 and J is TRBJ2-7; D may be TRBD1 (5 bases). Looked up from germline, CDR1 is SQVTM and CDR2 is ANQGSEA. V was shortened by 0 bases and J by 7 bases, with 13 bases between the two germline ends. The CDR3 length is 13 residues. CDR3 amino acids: CSVEEGQVGEQYF. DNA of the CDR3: TGCAGCGTTGAAGAGGGGCAGGTGGGGGAGCAGTACTTC.

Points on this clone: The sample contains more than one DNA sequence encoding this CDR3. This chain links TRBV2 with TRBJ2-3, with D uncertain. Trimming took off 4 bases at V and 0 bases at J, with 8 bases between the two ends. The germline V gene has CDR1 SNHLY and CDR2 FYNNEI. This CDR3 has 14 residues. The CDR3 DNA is TGTGCCAGCAGTGGGGCTGCTAGCACAGATACGCAGTATTTT. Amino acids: CASSGAASTDTQYF.

DNA for the CDR3: TGTGCCAGCAGCGCCTCTGAAGCTTTCTTT. Translating it yields CASSASEAFF. The chain carries TRBV7-9 and TRBJ1-1; D call uncertain. The CDR3 runs 10 residues. Per germline, CDR1 SEHNR and CDR2 FQNEAQ (reference sequence). V was pared by 5 bases and J by 6 bases, with 4 bases between.

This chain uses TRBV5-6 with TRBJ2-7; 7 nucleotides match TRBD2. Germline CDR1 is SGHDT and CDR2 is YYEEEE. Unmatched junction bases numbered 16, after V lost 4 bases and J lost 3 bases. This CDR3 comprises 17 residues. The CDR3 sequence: CASSRTPQLGDYYEQYF. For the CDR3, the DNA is TGTGCCAGCAGCCGTACCCCCCAGCTAGGGGACTACTACGAGCAGTACTTC. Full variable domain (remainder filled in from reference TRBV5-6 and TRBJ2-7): DAGVTQSPTHLIKTRGQQVTLRCSPKSGHDTVSWYQQALGQGPQFIFQYYEEEERQRGNFPDRFSGHQFPNYSSELNVNALLLGDSALYLCASSRTPQLGDYYEQYFGPGTRLTVT.

CDR3: CASSLGREGMDTQYF. As DNA, the CDR3 is TGTGCCAGCAGCTTGGGGCGGGAGGGCATGGATACGCAGTATTTT. The chain recombines TRBV11-2 with TRBJ2-3; TRBD2 aligns across 9 bases. With V trimmed by 3 bases and J by 6 bases, 7 bases remained unmatched. The CDR3 runs 15 residues. Germline V lookup: CDR1 SGHAT, CDR2 FQNNGV.

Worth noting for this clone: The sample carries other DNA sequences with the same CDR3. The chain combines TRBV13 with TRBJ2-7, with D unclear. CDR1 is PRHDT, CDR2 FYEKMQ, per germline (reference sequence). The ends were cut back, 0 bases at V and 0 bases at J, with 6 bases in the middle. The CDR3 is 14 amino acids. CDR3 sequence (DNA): TGTGCCAGCAGCTTAGGGGGGTCCTCCTACGAGCAGTACTTC. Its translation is CASSLGGSSYEQYF.

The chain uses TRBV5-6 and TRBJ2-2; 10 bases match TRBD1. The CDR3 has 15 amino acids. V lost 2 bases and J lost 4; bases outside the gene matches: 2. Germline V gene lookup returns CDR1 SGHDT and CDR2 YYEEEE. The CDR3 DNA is TGTGCCAGCAGCTTCGGGACAGGGGCCACCGGGGAGCTGTTTTTT. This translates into CASSFGTGATGELFF.

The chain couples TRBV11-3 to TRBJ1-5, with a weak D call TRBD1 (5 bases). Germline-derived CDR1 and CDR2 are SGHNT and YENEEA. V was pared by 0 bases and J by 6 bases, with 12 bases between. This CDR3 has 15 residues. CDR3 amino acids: CASSLEGDRVQPQHF. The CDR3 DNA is TGTGCCAGCAGCTTAGAGGGTGACAGAGTTCAGCCCCAGCATTTT. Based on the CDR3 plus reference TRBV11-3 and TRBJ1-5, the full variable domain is EAGVVQSPRYKIIEKKQPVAFWCNPISGHNTLYWYLQNLGQGPELLIRYENEEAVDDSQLPKDRFSAERLKGVDSTLKIQPAELGDSAVYLCASSLEGDRVQPQHFGDGTRLSIL.

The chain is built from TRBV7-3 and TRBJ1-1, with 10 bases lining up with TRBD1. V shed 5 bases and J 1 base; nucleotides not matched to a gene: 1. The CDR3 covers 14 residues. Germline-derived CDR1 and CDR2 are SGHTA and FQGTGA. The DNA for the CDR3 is TGTGCCAGCAGCCGGACAGGGGGGAACACTGAAGCTTTCTTT. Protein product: CASSRTGGNTEAFF. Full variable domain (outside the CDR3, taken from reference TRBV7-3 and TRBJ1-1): GAGVSQTPSNKVTEKGKYVELRCDPISGHTALYWYRQSLGQGPEFLIYFQGTGAADDSGLPNDRFFAVRPEGSVSTLKIQRTERGDSAVYLCASSRTGGNTEAFFGQGTRLTVV.

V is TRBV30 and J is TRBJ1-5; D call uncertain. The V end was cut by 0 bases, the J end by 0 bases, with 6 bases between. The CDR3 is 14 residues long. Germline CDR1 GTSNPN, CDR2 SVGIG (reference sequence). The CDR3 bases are TGTGCCTGGAGTGTGACCTCTAGCAATCAGCCCCAGCATTTT. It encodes CAWSVTSSNQPQHF.

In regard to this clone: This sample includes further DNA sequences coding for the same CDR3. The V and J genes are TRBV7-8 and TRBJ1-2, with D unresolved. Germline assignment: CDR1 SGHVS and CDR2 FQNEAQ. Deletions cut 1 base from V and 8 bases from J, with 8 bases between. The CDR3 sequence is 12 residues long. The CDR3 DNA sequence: TGTGCCAGCAGCTTAGGGGCGGGCGGCTACACCTTC. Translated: CASSLGAGGYTF.

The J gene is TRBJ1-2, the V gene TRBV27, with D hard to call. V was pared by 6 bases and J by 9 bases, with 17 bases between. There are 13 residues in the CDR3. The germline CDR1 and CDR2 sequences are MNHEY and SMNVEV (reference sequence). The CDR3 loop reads CASSSGSTMRYTF. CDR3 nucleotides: TGTGCCAGCAGCTCCGGGTCCACTATGCGCTACACCTTC.

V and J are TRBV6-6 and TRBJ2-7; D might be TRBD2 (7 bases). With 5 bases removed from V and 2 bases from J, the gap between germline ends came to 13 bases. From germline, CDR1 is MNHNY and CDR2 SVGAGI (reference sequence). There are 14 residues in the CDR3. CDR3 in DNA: TGTGCCAGCAGTGAGGGGGGGGCCCCCTACGAGCAGTACTTC. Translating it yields CASSEGGAPYEQYF.

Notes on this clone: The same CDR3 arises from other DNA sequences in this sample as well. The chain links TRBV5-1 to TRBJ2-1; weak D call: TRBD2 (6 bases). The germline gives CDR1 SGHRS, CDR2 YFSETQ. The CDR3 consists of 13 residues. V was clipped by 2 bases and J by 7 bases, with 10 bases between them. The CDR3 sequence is CASSFGGLNEQFF. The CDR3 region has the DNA TGCGCCAGCAGCTTCGGGGGATTAAATGAGCAGTTCTTC.

The CDR3 bases are TGTGCCAGCAGCGCGACAGGCGAGAAAGAGACCCAGTACTTC. This sequence encodes CASSATGEKETQYF. The chain combines TRBV9 with TRBJ2-5; weak D call: TRBD1 (6 bases). Trimming took off 3 bases at V and 3 bases at J, with 12 bases between the two ends. The CDR3 length is 14 residues. The germline V gene has CDR1 SGDLS and CDR2 YYNGEE.

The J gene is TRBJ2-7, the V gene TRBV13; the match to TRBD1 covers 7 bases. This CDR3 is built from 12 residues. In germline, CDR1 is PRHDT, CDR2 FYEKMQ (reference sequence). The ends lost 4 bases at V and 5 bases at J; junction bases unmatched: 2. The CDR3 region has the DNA TGTGCCAGCAGCTACGACAGGGACGAGCAGTACTTC. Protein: CASSYDRDEQYF.

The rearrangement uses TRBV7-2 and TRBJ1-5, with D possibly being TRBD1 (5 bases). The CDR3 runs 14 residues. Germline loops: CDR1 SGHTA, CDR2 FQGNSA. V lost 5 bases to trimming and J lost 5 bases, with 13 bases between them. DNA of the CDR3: TGTGCCAGCAGCCAACGGGGGTTCTATCAGCCCCAGCATTTT. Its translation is CASSQRGFYQPQHF. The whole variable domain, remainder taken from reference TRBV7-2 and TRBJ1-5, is GAGVSQSPSNKVTEKGKDVELRCDPISGHTALYWYRQSLGQGLEFLIYFQGNSAPDKSGLPSDRFSAERTGGSVSTLTIQRTQQEDSAVYLCASSQRGFYQPQHFGDGTRLSIL.

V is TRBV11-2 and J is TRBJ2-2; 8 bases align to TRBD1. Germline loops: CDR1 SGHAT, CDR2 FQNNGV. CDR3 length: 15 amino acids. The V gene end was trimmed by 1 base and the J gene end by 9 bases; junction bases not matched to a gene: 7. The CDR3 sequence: CASSLVQGALRELFF. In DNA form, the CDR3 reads TGTGCCAGCAGCTTAGTCCAGGGGGCCCTAAGGGAGCTGTTTTTT.

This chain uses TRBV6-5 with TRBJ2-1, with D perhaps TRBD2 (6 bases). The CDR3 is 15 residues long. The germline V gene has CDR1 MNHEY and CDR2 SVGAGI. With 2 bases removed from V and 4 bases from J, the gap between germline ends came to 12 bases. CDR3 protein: CASSYTPAGYNEQFF. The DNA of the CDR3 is TGTGCCAGCAGTTACACCCCAGCGGGTTACAATGAGCAGTTCTTC.